This T cell receptor beta chain was identified during a study of regulatory and conventional T cells in RAG deficiency. Per germline, CDR1 MDHEN and CDR2 SYDVKM. Trimming removed 5 bases from V and 4 bases from J, with 20 bases in between. CDR3 size: 16 residues. The data were produced by immunoSEQ multiplex PCR, yet TCRdb's version contains in-frame clones alone and is incomplete. The data contain 6,000 to 7,500 clones, around 80% of them singletons. In regard to this clone: Its antigen is as yet unknown.

General study results and limits: Treg unique TCR beta sequences were 90 to 100-fold fewer in Omenn syndrome and CID/AS patients than controls. In Omenn syndrome, Treg and Tconv repertoires overlapped >75%.

The same specimen was also included in a second study, on regulatory T cells. Per that paper: Primers: 52 TRBV forward and 13 TRBJ reverse. Regulatory T cells showed the strongest V-J pair restriction and V/J gene skewing among patient repertoires.

The specimen sequenced was CD8+ T cells sorted from blood. V usage is TRBV28 and J usage is TRBJ1-2; D possibly corresponds to TRBD1 (5 bases). This TCR came from a human donor in good health. The CDR3 sequence: CASSGLTDLNLYGYTF. The CDR3 DNA follows: TGTGCCAGCAGTGGTCTGACAGACCTAAACCTCTATGGCTACACCTTC.